This TCR beta chain was recovered during a study of blood T cell repertoires in COVID-19. TCRdb keeps only in-frame clones here, not all; method: immunoSEQ multiplex PCR. The sample contains roughly 200,000 clones, approximately 85% of which appear only once. V was pared by 6 bases and J by 0 bases, with 12 bases between. This CDR3 spans 15 amino acids. Germline CDR1 MNHEY, CDR2 SMNVEV (reference sequence). The sample taken for sequencing was peripheral blood. The gene calls are TRBV27 and TRBJ2-1; TRBD2 might be the D (5 bases). This sequence was found in a man aged 55-75 years with acute or convalescent COVID-19. CDR3 bases: TGTGCCAGCAGCCTGACGGGGAGCTCCTACAATGAGCAGTTCTTC. The encoded protein is CASSLTGSSYNEQFF.